This is a list of T cell receptor beta chains from one sample in a study of Graves' ophthalmopathy and Graves' hyperthyroidism. TCRdb analysed the multiplex PCR reads with MiXCR anew, one entry per CDR3 protein. This table holds around 400,000 distinct CDR3 sequences, around 21% found once. The sequenced material came from peripheral blood. Every receptor here comes from a woman aged 18-29 years with stable Graves' hyperthyroidism. CDR3s leave out the opening cysteine and the closing phenylalanine or tryptophan.

j_gene: TRBJ2-7; v_gene: TRBV19; CDR3aa: ASSIGTSGRSGSEQY
j_gene: TRBJ2-7; v_gene: TRBV29-1; CDR3aa: SVEAGVYEQY
j_gene: TRBJ2-5; v_gene: TRBV30; CDR3aa: AWSGQVMYQETQY
j_gene: TRBJ2-7; v_gene: TRBV5-1; CDR3aa: ASSRPTSGKRLYEQY
j_gene: TRBJ2-2; v_gene: TRBV12-3/TRBV12-4; CDR3aa: ASSFLGGNTGEPF
j_gene: TRBJ1-1; v_gene: TRBV6-1; CDR3aa: ASRAGGFYTEAF
j_gene: TRBJ1-1; v_gene: TRBV19; CDR3aa: ASSIPFDRGTEAF
j_gene: TRBJ1-1; v_gene: TRBV19; CDR3aa: ASSPVESMNTEAF
j_gene: TRBJ1-1; v_gene: TRBV27; CDR3aa: ASSLSDRERPEAF
j_gene: TRBJ1-1; v_gene: TRBV24-1; CDR3aa: ATSAGPEAF
j_gene: TRBJ2-5; v_gene: TRBV10-3; CDR3aa: AISGAGQYQETQY
j_gene: TRBJ1-2; v_gene: TRBV2; CDR3aa: ASTPGDYGYT
j_gene: TRBJ1-1; v_gene: TRBV14; CDR3aa: ASSQDRAGSFNTEAF
j_gene: TRBJ2-5; v_gene: TRBV6-5; CDR3aa: ASSYSGLGIRETQY
j_gene: TRBJ1-1; v_gene: TRBV28; CDR3aa: ASSLSPDREETF
j_gene: TRBJ1-1; v_gene: TRBV5-1; CDR3aa: ASSLTSGLEAF
j_gene: TRBJ1-2; v_gene: TRBV15; CDR3aa: ATSREARQWFGDGYT
j_gene: TRBJ2-2; v_gene: TRBV27; CDR3aa: ASGRGRVAGELF
j_gene: TRBJ2-2; v_gene: TRBV5-4; CDR3aa: ASSVYRGPGAGELF
j_gene: TRBJ2-7; v_gene: TRBV18; CDR3aa: ASSPRDIFYEQY
j_gene: TRBJ2-7; v_gene: TRBV18; CDR3aa: ATTHLSYEQY
j_gene: TRBJ1-1; v_gene: TRBV11-2; CDR3aa: ASSLQWGTEAF
j_gene: TRBJ1-3; v_gene: TRBV28; CDR3aa: ASIQGAGNTIY
j_gene: TRBJ2-4; v_gene: TRBV20-1; CDR3aa: SARVLQGAKNIQY
j_gene: TRBJ2-7; v_gene: TRBV11-2; CDR3aa: ASSLAPYYEQY
j_gene: TRBJ1-1; v_gene: TRBV3-1; CDR3aa: ASSQDRLGRPNTEAF
j_gene: TRBJ1-2; v_gene: TRBV12-3/TRBV12-4; CDR3aa: ASRVRGLGYT
j_gene: TRBJ1-2; v_gene: TRBV12-3/TRBV12-4; CDR3aa: ASSLGQGIYGYT
j_gene: TRBJ1-2; v_gene: TRBV11-2; CDR3aa: ASSVRAEGYT